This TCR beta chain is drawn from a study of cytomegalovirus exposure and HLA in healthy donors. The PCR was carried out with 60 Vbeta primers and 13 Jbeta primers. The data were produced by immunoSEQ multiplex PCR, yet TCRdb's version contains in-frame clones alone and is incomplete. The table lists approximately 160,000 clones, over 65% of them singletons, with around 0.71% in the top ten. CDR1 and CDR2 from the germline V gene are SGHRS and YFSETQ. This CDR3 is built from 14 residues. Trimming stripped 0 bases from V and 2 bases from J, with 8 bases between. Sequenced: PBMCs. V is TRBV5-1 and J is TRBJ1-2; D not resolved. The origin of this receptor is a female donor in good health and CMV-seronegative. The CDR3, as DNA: TGCGCCAGCAGCTTGGTGGGCGCCAACTATGGCTACACCTTC. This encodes CASSLVGANYGYTF.